This T cell receptor (beta chain) was captured by sequencing in a study of early T cells in non-severe SARS-CoV-2 infection. Germline lookup yields CDR1 SGHDT and CDR2 YYEEEE. Trimming pared 0 bases from V and 8 bases from J, leaving 11 bases between. The CDR3 has 13 residues. There are many counts of this clonotype. TCRdb used MiXCR to reprocess the 5' RACE reads, holding one entry per CDR3 protein. The top ten clones hold 5.9% of a sample with under 85,000 distinct CDR3 sequences, about 10% of them seen once. This clonotype was obtained from an adult who was a healthcare worker with PCR-confirmed SARS-CoV-2 infection or an uninfected control (not recorded which). The specimen was whole blood. This chain connects TRBV5-6 to TRBJ1-2; D is unresolved. CDR3 in amino acids: CASSLVRPEGYTF. DNA for the CDR3: TGTGCCAGCAGCTTGGTACGCCCGGAGGGCTACACCTTC.